Each of the 7 T cell receptor beta chains below was sequenced from the same sample in a study of blood T cell repertoires in COVID-19. The repertoire was sequenced with immunoSEQ multiplex PCR; TCRdb's copy has only in-frame clones and lacks some. Of roughly 99,000 clones listed, 90% to 95% are singletons. Sequenced input: peripheral blood. The receptors originated from a woman aged 30 to 39 with acute or convalescent COVID-19.

This sequence joins TRBV5-5 and TRBJ2-3; D is possibly TRBD1 (6 bases). With 3 bases removed from V and 6 bases from J, the gap between germline ends came to 14 bases. Looked up from germline, CDR1 is SGHKS and CDR2 is YYEKEE (reference sequence). CDR3 length: 14 amino acids. CDR3 DNA sequence: TGTGCCAGCAGCTCTCAACAGGGACCCGATACGCAGTATTTT. This encodes CASSSQQGPDTQYF.

This chain's CDR3 is CAWSLQGHTEAFF. CDR3 coding DNA: TGTGCCTGGAGCCTTCAGGGCCACACTGAAGCTTTCTTT. This chain joins TRBV30 and TRBJ1-1; D might be TRBD1 (5 bases). This CDR3 comprises 13 residues. Germline V gene lookup returns CDR1 GTSNPN and CDR2 SVGIG (reference sequence). V lost 3 bases to trimming and J lost 3 bases, with 11 bases between them.

This clone was detected a few times. V is TRBV4-1 and J is TRBJ1-1, with TRBD1 as a possible D gene (6 bases). This CDR3 comprises 14 residues. Germline lookup yields CDR1 MGHRA and CDR2 YSYEKL. The ends were cut back, 1 base at V and 2 bases at J, with 8 bases in the middle. Here the CDR3 DNA reads TGCGCCAGCAGCCAAGCAGGGGATAACACTGAAGCTTTCTTT. Amino acid sequence: CASSQAGDNTEAFF.

The CDR3 loop reads CASSPPWDRAHSDTQYF. The CDR3 DNA follows: TGTGCCAGCTCACCACCGTGGGACAGGGCACATTCAGATACGCAGTATTTT. The chain recombines TRBV18 with TRBJ2-3, with 9 bases identical to TRBD1. V lost 0 bases, J lost 4 bases, and 8 bases stayed unmatched. This CDR3 has 17 residues. Germline V gives CDR1 KGHSH, CDR2 LQKENI.

The chain has TRBV12-5 and TRBJ1-1; 7 nucleotides agree with TRBD1. V lost 3 bases, J lost 4 bases, and 8 bases stayed unmatched. CDR3 size: 15 residues. Germline V gives CDR1 LGHNT, CDR2 FRNRAP. CDR3 bases: TGTGCTAGTGGTTTTCGTGGCGCAGGGGGCACTGAAGCTTTCTTT. It specifies CASGFRGAGGTEAFF.

On this clone: At one boundary the junction diverges from the germline segment, which might be a read error. The chain combines TRBV5-6 with TRBJ2-1; D perhaps matches TRBD1 (6 bases). Germline-derived CDR1 and CDR2 are SGHDT and YYEEEE. The CDR3 covers 11 residues. The CDR3 nucleotides read TGTGCCAGCAGCTTCGGGCCTAAGGGGGTCTTC. This encodes CASSFGPKGVF.

The chain joins TRBV18 to TRBJ1-6; D possibly corresponds to TRBD1 (5 bases). The CDR3 is made up of 17 amino acids. CDR1 is KGHSH, CDR2 LQKENI, per germline. The V end lost 1 base, the J end lost 7 bases, and 17 bases lay between the germline ends. The CDR3 region has the DNA TGTGCCAGCTCACCACAGCAATCTACCAGGGTGAATTCACCCCTCCACTTT. It is translated as CASSPQQSTRVNSPLHF. The complete variable domain, with remaining parts taken from reference TRBV18 and TRBJ1-6, reads NAGVMQNPRHLVRRRGQEARLRCSPMKGHSHVYWYRQLPEEGLKFMVYLQKENIIDESGMPKERFSAEFPKEGPSILRIQQVVRGDSAAYFCASSPQQSTRVNSPLHFGNGTRLTVT.